Below are 9 T cell receptor beta chains sequenced from a single sample in a study of blood T cell repertoires in COVID-19. The protocol was immunoSEQ multiplex PCR, while the TCRdb copy is restricted to in-frame clones and leaves out a portion. The repertoire has approximately 57,000 clones, roughly four fifths of them found once; the top ten carry 8.2%. The sequenced material came from peripheral blood. The receptors come from a woman of 80 years or more with acute or convalescent COVID-19.

The V and J genes are TRBV6-6 and TRBJ1-3; D unresolved. The germline CDR1 and CDR2 sequences are MNHNY and SVGAGI (reference sequence). CDR3 size: 16 residues. V was cut by 0 bases and J by 0 bases, with 9 bases left in between. CDR3 DNA sequence: TGTGCCAGCAGTTACTCGTCAGGCCCCTCTGGAAACACCATATATTTT. It yields the protein CASSYSSGPSGNTIYF.

The rearrangement uses TRBV11-2 and TRBJ2-7, with D tentatively TRBD1 (5 bases). The V end lost 0 bases, the J end lost 6 bases, and 12 bases lay between the germline ends. Germline loops: CDR1 SGHAT, CDR2 FQNNGV. The CDR3 runs 14 residues. This CDR3 reads CASSLDLIGAEQYF. CDR3 coding DNA: TGTGCCAGCAGCTTAGATCTAATAGGGGCCGAGCAGTACTTC.

V and J are TRBV11-2 and TRBJ2-7; 7 bases fit TRBD1. Germline lookup yields CDR1 SGHAT and CDR2 FQNNGV. J was trimmed by 3 bases and V by 2 bases; bases with no gene match: 7. The CDR3 totals 15 residues. CDR3 sequence reads: CASSLLRDSIYEQYF. The CDR3 DNA reads TGTGCCAGCAGCTTACTGAGGGACAGCATCTACGAGCAGTACTTC.

This clone has only one observation. The rearrangement links TRBV11-3 to TRBJ2-2; no reliable D call. Germline V gene lookup returns CDR1 SGHNT and CDR2 YENEEA. The CDR3 has 13 amino acids. Trimming took 5 bases from V and 8 from J, leaving 12 bases between them. CDR3: CASSPAVEGELFF. In DNA form, the CDR3 reads TGTGCCAGCAGCCCGGCCGTGGAGGGGGAGCTGTTTTTT.

The CDR3 reads CASSVSWGGLGEQYF. CDR3 nucleotides: TGTGCCAGCAGTGTGTCTTGGGGGGGATTGGGTGAGCAGTACTTC. The rearrangement joins TRBV2 to TRBJ2-7; 7 bases align to TRBD2. J lost 7 bases, V lost 4 bases, and 13 bases had no gene match. Germline-derived CDR1 and CDR2 are SNHLY and FYNNEI. The CDR3 totals 15 residues. The full variable domain, completed using reference TRBV2 and TRBJ2-7, is EPEVTQTPSHQVTQMGQEVILRCVPISNHLYFYWYRQILGQKVEFLVSFYNNEISEKSEIFDDQFSVERPDGSNFTLKIRSTKLEDSAMYFCASSVSWGGLGEQYFGPGTRLTVT.

V and J are TRBV15 and TRBJ1-2; 11 bases match TRBD1. The CDR3 has 15 amino acids. Germline V gene sequence: CDR1 LNHNV, CDR2 YYDKDF (reference sequence). The J segment lost 0 bases and the V segment lost 8 bases, leaving 5 bases of the junction unmatched. Written as DNA, the CDR3 is TGTGCCACCCGGACAGGGGGCAACCCTAACTATGGCTACACCTTC. Its translation: CATRTGGNPNYGYTF.

The chain joins TRBV15 to TRBJ2-1; TRBD2 matches at 7 bases. This CDR3 is 14 amino acids long. Germline V gene lookup returns CDR1 LNHNV and CDR2 YYDKDF (reference sequence). The V segment lost 9 bases and the J segment 2 bases; nucleotides outside the gene matches: 7. The CDR3 is CATFSGPAYNEQFF. CDR3 in DNA: TGTGCCACTTTTAGCGGGCCGGCCTACAATGAGCAGTTCTTC.

The chain is built from TRBV6-6 and TRBJ2-1; D ambiguous. The CDR3 covers 15 residues. V dropped 2 bases and J dropped 6 bases, with 14 bases sitting between them. Germline lookup yields CDR1 MNHNY and CDR2 SVGAGI (reference sequence). CDR3 sequence (DNA): TGTGCCAGCAGTTACAGTCCCGGGTTGGGCAATGAGCAGTTCTTC. Its protein is CASSYSPGLGNEQFF.

The chain links TRBV14 to TRBJ2-7; 9 bases map to TRBD2. The germline V gene has CDR1 SGHDN and CDR2 FVKESK. The V gene end was trimmed by 7 bases and the J gene end by 4 bases; junction bases not matched to a gene: 8. The CDR3 length is 14 residues. DNA for the CDR3: TGTGCCAGCACCCCGACAGCGGGGGGTTACGAGCAGTACTTC. Its translation: CASTPTAGGYEQYF.